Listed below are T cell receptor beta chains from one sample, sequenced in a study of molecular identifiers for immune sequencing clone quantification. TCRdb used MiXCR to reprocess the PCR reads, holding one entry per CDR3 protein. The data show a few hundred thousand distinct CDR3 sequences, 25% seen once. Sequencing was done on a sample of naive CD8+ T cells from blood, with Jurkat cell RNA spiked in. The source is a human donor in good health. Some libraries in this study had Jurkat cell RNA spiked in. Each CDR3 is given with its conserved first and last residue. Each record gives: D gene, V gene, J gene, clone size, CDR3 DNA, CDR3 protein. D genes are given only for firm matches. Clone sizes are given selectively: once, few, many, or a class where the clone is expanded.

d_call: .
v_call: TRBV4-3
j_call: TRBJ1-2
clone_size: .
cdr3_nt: TGCGCCAGCAGCCAAGCGGACAGCGCGTATGGCTACACCTTC
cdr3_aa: CASSQADSAYGYTF

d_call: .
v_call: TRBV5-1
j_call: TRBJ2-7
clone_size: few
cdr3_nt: TGCGCCAGCAGCTTTGGACTGAACTACGAGCAGTACTTC
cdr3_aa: CASSFGLNYEQYF

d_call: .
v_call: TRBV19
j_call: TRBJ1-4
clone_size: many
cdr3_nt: TGTGCCAGTACCACCGGGCCTAATGAAAAACTGTTTTTT
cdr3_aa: CASTTGPNEKLFF

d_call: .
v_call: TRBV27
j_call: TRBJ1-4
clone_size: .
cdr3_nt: TGTGCCAGCAGTTTCCAATTTAGGGATAATGAAAAACTGTTTTTT
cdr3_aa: CASSFQFRDNEKLFF

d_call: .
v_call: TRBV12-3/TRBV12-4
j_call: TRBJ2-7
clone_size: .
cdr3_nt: TGTGCCAGCAGCCTTCTCAAAGGGGAAGAGCAGTACTTC
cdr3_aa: CASSLLKGEEQYF

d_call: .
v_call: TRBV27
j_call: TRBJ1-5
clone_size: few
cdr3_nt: TGTGCCAGCAGTTTGACACTCGGCAATCAGCCCCAGCATTTT
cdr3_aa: CASSLTLGNQPQHF

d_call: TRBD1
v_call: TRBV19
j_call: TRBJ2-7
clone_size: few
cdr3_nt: TGTGCCAGTAGTGAGGGGGCAAATGAGCAGTACTTC
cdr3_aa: CASSEGANEQYF

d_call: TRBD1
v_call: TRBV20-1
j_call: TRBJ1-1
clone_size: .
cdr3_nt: TGCAGTGTTAGAGGCTACAGGGGGCGGGTCCGCGAAGCTTTCTTT
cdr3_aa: CSVRGYRGRVREAFF

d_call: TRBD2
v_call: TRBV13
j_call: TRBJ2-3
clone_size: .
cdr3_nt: TGTGCCAGCAGCTCGACCGTAGCGGGGAGCACAGATACGCAGTATTTT
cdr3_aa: CASSSTVAGSTDTQYF

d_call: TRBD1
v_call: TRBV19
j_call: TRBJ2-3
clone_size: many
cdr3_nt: TGTGCCAGTTGTGGACAGGGGGCAGGTGATACGCAGTATTTT
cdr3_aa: CASCGQGAGDTQYF

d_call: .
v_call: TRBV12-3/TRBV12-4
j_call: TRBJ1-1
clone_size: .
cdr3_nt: TGTGCCAGCAGACCCCCGCTGGGGGGTAGCACTGAAGCTTTCTTT
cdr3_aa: CASRPPLGGSTEAFF

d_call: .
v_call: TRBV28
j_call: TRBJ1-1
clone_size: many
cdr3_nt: TGTGCCAGCAGTTTTAGTGCAGGGGCGAACACTGAAGCTTTCTTT
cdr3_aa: CASSFSAGANTEAFF